These T cell receptor beta chains were read from a single sample in a study of CD8 T cells in ankylosing spondylitis. MiXCR, applied by TCRdb to the 5' RACE reads, yields one record per CDR3 protein. Of about 240,000 distinct CDR3 sequences in the sample, under 30% were seen once. The specimen sequenced was blood, either unsorted or a sorted T cell fraction (not recorded which). The receptor set was obtained from a male donor with ankylosing spondylitis or in good health (not recorded which). The CDR3 runs from the conserved cysteine through the conserved F or W. Each record gives: CDR3 length, V gene, J gene, D gene, clone size, CDR3 protein, CDR3 DNA. The D gene is left open where the match is weak. Clone size is stated in some rows and not others, as once, few, many or a class when expanded.

len: 14; v_gene: TRBV12-3/TRBV12-4; j_gene: TRBJ2-5; d_gene: .; abundance: few; CDR3aa: CASSLGGAQETQYF; CDR3nt: TGTGCCAGCAGTTTAGGGGGGGCCCAAGAGACCCAGTACTTC
len: 13; v_gene: TRBV12-3/TRBV12-4; j_gene: TRBJ2-5; d_gene: .; abundance: few; CDR3aa: CASSPTQEETQYF; CDR3nt: TGTGCCAGCAGCCCTACCCAGGAAGAGACCCAGTACTTC
len: 13; v_gene: TRBV3-1; j_gene: TRBJ2-7; d_gene: .; abundance: many; CDR3aa: CASSQRGYYEQYF; CDR3nt: TGTGCCAGCAGCCAGAGGGGTTACTACGAGCAGTACTTC
len: 15; v_gene: TRBV20-1; j_gene: TRBJ2-1; d_gene: .; abundance: many; CDR3aa: CSARLVGRRTGEQFF; CDR3nt: TGCAGTGCTAGACTGGTAGGGAGGAGGACGGGTGAGCAGTTCTTC
len: 12; v_gene: TRBV6-5; j_gene: TRBJ2-7; d_gene: .; abundance: .; CDR3aa: CASSPRGREQYF; CDR3nt: TGTGCCAGCAGTCCCAGGGGTCGCGAGCAGTACTTC
len: 15; v_gene: TRBV10-1; j_gene: TRBJ2-2; d_gene: .; abundance: .; CDR3aa: CASSTGSVGTGELFF; CDR3nt: TGCGCCAGCAGTACAGGGTCGGTGGGCACCGGGGAGCTGTTTTTT
len: 14; v_gene: TRBV12-3/TRBV12-4; j_gene: TRBJ2-5; d_gene: .; abundance: few; CDR3aa: CASSRGFSVETQYF; CDR3nt: TGTGCCAGCAGTCGAGGATTTAGTGTGGAGACCCAGTACTTC
len: 14; v_gene: TRBV20-1; j_gene: TRBJ2-2; d_gene: TRBD2; abundance: many; CDR3aa: CSVIAGGNTGELFF; CDR3nt: TGCAGTGTTATAGCGGGGGGCAACACCGGGGAGCTGTTTTTT
len: 15; v_gene: TRBV3-1; j_gene: TRBJ2-1; d_gene: TRBD1; abundance: .; CDR3aa: CASRDRDRNDNEQFF; CDR3nt: TGTGCCAGCAGGGACCGGGACAGGAACGACAATGAGCAGTTCTTC
len: 16; v_gene: TRBV29-1; j_gene: TRBJ1-1; d_gene: TRBD1; abundance: many; CDR3aa: CSARQGSGSMGTEAFF; CDR3nt: TGCAGCGCCCGACAGGGCTCTGGTTCCATGGGCACTGAAGCTTTCTTT
len: 15; v_gene: TRBV4-1; j_gene: TRBJ2-5; d_gene: .; abundance: .; CDR3aa: CASSQELVRQATQYF; CDR3nt: TGCGCCAGCAGCCAAGAGTTGGTTCGCCAGGCGACCCAGTACTTC
len: 12; v_gene: TRBV2; j_gene: TRBJ2-7; d_gene: .; abundance: many; CDR3aa: CASSNMDYEQYF; CDR3nt: TGTGCCAGCAGTAACATGGACTACGAGCAGTACTTC
len: 16; v_gene: TRBV6-5; j_gene: TRBJ2-7; d_gene: TRBD2; abundance: few; CDR3aa: CASSYGTSGGAYEQYF; CDR3nt: TGTGCCAGCAGTTATGGGACTAGCGGGGGGGCCTACGAGCAGTACTTC
len: 15; v_gene: TRBV6-2/TRBV6-3; j_gene: TRBJ2-1; d_gene: .; abundance: .; CDR3aa: CATTLGSLSYNEQFF; CDR3nt: TGTGCCACCACCCTGGGGAGCCTGTCCTACAATGAGCAGTTCTTC
len: 14; v_gene: TRBV7-6; j_gene: TRBJ2-7; d_gene: .; abundance: .; CDR3aa: CASSLDDGTYEQYF; CDR3nt: TGTGCCAGCAGCTTAGACGACGGGACCTACGAGCAGTACTTC
len: 14; v_gene: TRBV20-1; j_gene: TRBJ2-3; d_gene: TRBD2; abundance: .; CDR3aa: CSAASGGTLDTQYF; CDR3nt: TGCAGTGCTGCTAGCGGGGGTACGTTGGATACGCAGTATTTT
len: 15; v_gene: TRBV18; j_gene: TRBJ2-4; d_gene: .; abundance: few; CDR3aa: CASSQGPGAKNIQYF; CDR3nt: TGTGCCAGCTCACAGGGCCCGGGAGCCAAAAACATTCAGTACTTC
len: 11; v_gene: TRBV29-1; j_gene: TRBJ2-7; d_gene: .; abundance: many; CDR3aa: CSTNDGGQQYF; CDR3nt: TGCAGCACCAATGATGGGGGCCAGCAGTACTTC
len: 14; v_gene: TRBV5-1; j_gene: TRBJ2-7; d_gene: TRBD1; abundance: few; CDR3aa: CASSLGDSSYEQYF; CDR3nt: TGCGCCAGCAGCTTAGGGGACAGCTCCTACGAGCAGTACTTC
len: 13; v_gene: TRBV27; j_gene: TRBJ2-1; d_gene: .; abundance: .; CDR3aa: CASSRTRYNEQFF; CDR3nt: TGTGCCAGCAGCCGGACCAGATACAATGAGCAGTTCTTC
len: 15; v_gene: TRBV3-1; j_gene: TRBJ2-5; d_gene: TRBD2; abundance: few; CDR3aa: CASSRRTSRQETQYF; CDR3nt: TGTGCCAGCAGCCGTCGGACTAGCAGGCAAGAGACCCAGTACTTC
len: 14; v_gene: TRBV10-3; j_gene: TRBJ1-2; d_gene: TRBD1; abundance: .; CDR3aa: CAIRKQGGNYGYTF; CDR3nt: TGTGCCATCAGGAAACAGGGGGGGAACTATGGCTACACCTTC
len: 13; v_gene: TRBV5-4; j_gene: TRBJ1-1; d_gene: .; abundance: few; CDR3aa: CASSFDTPTEAFF; CDR3nt: TGTGCCAGCAGCTTCGACACCCCCACTGAAGCTTTCTTT
len: 13; v_gene: TRBV12-3/TRBV12-4; j_gene: TRBJ2-2; d_gene: TRBD1; abundance: .; CDR3aa: CASSGQGAGELFF; CDR3nt: TGTGCCAGCAGTGGGCAGGGGGCCGGGGAGCTGTTTTTT
len: 16; v_gene: TRBV20-1; j_gene: TRBJ1-6; d_gene: .; abundance: .; CDR3aa: CSARDTLGRLGSPLHF; CDR3nt: TGCAGTGCTAGAGATACTTTGGGCCGTCTGGGTTCACCCCTCCACTTT
len: 16; v_gene: TRBV6-5; j_gene: TRBJ2-1; d_gene: TRBD2; abundance: many; CDR3aa: CASSYSSSGGGNEQFF; CDR3nt: TGTGCCAGCAGTTACTCGAGTAGCGGGGGGGGAAATGAGCAGTTCTTC
len: 14; v_gene: TRBV12-3/TRBV12-4; j_gene: TRBJ2-5; d_gene: .; abundance: .; CDR3aa: CASSTAPPGKTQYF; CDR3nt: TGTGCCAGCAGTACAGCCCCTCCGGGAAAGACCCAGTACTTC
len: 15; v_gene: TRBV5-1; j_gene: TRBJ2-5; d_gene: .; abundance: many; CDR3aa: CASSPRDPKDETQYF; CDR3nt: TGCGCCAGCAGCCCCCGGGACCCCAAGGACGAGACCCAGTACTTC
len: 19; v_gene: TRBV3-1; j_gene: TRBJ2-6; d_gene: .; abundance: .; CDR3aa: CACSRRRQGGSSGANVLTF; CDR3nt: TGTGCCTGCAGTAGGCGCAGGCAGGGTGGCAGCTCTGGGGCCAACGTCCTGACTTTC
len: 14; v_gene: TRBV20-1; j_gene: TRBJ2-5; d_gene: TRBD2; abundance: few; CDR3aa: CSASGGAGEETQYF; CDR3nt: TGCAGTGCCTCGGGGGGAGCGGGGGAGGAGACCCAGTACTTC
len: 13; v_gene: TRBV5-1; j_gene: TRBJ2-5; d_gene: TRBD1; abundance: many; CDR3aa: CASSTGQGETQYF; CDR3nt: TGCGCCAGCAGCACAGGACAGGGGGAGACCCAGTACTTC
len: 13; v_gene: TRBV6-6; j_gene: TRBJ1-2; d_gene: TRBD1; abundance: .; CDR3aa: CASSQTGLGGYTF; CDR3nt: TGTGCCAGCAGCCAGACAGGGCTGGGCGGCTACACCTTC
len: 15; v_gene: TRBV4-2; j_gene: TRBJ1-4; d_gene: .; abundance: .; CDR3aa: CASSQARGLNEKLFF; CDR3nt: TGTGCCAGCAGCCAAGCGAGGGGGTTGAATGAAAAACTGTTTTTT
len: 12; v_gene: TRBV20-1; j_gene: TRBJ1-5; d_gene: .; abundance: .; CDR3aa: CSAREANQPQHF; CDR3nt: TGCAGTGCTAGAGAAGCAAATCAGCCCCAGCATTTT
len: 12; v_gene: TRBV20-1; j_gene: TRBJ2-7; d_gene: .; abundance: few; CDR3aa: CSARRGVYEQYF; CDR3nt: TGCAGTGCTAGAAGGGGAGTCTACGAGCAGTACTTC
len: 13; v_gene: TRBV25-1; j_gene: TRBJ2-7; d_gene: .; abundance: once; CDR3aa: CASSDRGGDEQYF; CDR3nt: TGTGCCAGCAGTGACAGGGGTGGTGACGAGCAGTACTTC
len: 14; v_gene: TRBV15; j_gene: TRBJ2-7; d_gene: .; abundance: many; CDR3aa: CATSRGGVLAEQYF; CDR3nt: TGTGCCACCAGCAGAGGGGGGGTCCTGGCCGAGCAGTACTTC
len: 15; v_gene: TRBV20-1; j_gene: TRBJ2-5; d_gene: TRBD2; abundance: many; CDR3aa: CSGREGGGAEETQYF; CDR3nt: TGCAGTGGGCGGGAAGGCGGGGGGGCGGAAGAGACCCAGTACTTC
len: 15; v_gene: TRBV14; j_gene: TRBJ1-3; d_gene: .; abundance: .; CDR3aa: CASSLWDREGNTIYF; CDR3nt: TGTGCCAGCAGCCTTTGGGACCGGGAAGGAAACACCATATATTTT
len: 15; v_gene: TRBV12-3/TRBV12-4; j_gene: TRBJ2-2; d_gene: .; abundance: .; CDR3aa: CASSATNRVTGELFF; CDR3nt: TGTGCCAGCAGTGCCACCAACAGGGTCACCGGGGAGCTGTTTTTT
len: 15; v_gene: TRBV11-2; j_gene: TRBJ1-1; d_gene: TRBD1; abundance: many; CDR3aa: CASSPLTGGGTEAFF; CDR3nt: TGTGCCAGCAGCCCATTGACAGGGGGAGGGACTGAAGCTTTCTTT
len: 13; v_gene: TRBV29-1; j_gene: TRBJ2-1; d_gene: .; abundance: .; CDR3aa: CSVAGAGYNEQFF; CDR3nt: TGCAGCGTTGCTGGGGCCGGCTACAATGAGCAGTTCTTC
len: 15; v_gene: TRBV5-5; j_gene: TRBJ2-2; d_gene: TRBD1; abundance: .; CDR3aa: CASSLRQGKTGELFF; CDR3nt: TGTGCCAGCAGCTTGAGACAGGGGAAGACCGGGGAGCTGTTTTTT
len: 12; v_gene: TRBV29-1; j_gene: TRBJ1-1; d_gene: .; abundance: .; CDR3aa: CSAWDLSSEAFF; CDR3nt: TGCAGCGCTTGGGATCTTAGCTCTGAAGCTTTCTTT
len: 13; v_gene: TRBV3-1; j_gene: TRBJ1-2; d_gene: .; abundance: many; CDR3aa: CASSQGTVYGYTF; CDR3nt: TGTGCCAGCAGCCAAGGGACAGTCTATGGCTACACCTTC
len: 15; v_gene: TRBV20-1; j_gene: TRBJ2-7; d_gene: TRBD1; abundance: .; CDR3aa: CSARKTGTGPYEQYF; CDR3nt: TGCAGTGCTAGAAAAACCGGGACAGGGCCCTACGAGCAGTACTTC
len: 16; v_gene: TRBV7-6; j_gene: TRBJ2-5; d_gene: .; abundance: few; CDR3aa: CASSLAPRGGEETQYF; CDR3nt: TGTGCCAGCAGCTTAGCGCCGAGGGGGGGCGAAGAGACCCAGTACTTC
len: 15; v_gene: TRBV10-2; j_gene: TRBJ2-7; d_gene: TRBD2; abundance: many; CDR3aa: CASSESPSGVGEQYF; CDR3nt: TGCGCCAGCAGTGAGTCCCCTAGCGGGGTTGGTGAGCAGTACTTC
len: 15; v_gene: TRBV6-5; j_gene: TRBJ2-3; d_gene: .; abundance: many; CDR3aa: CASSWGKGLGGTQYF; CDR3nt: TGTGCCAGCAGTTGGGGGAAAGGACTTGGCGGTACGCAGTATTTT
len: 14; v_gene: TRBV10-3; j_gene: TRBJ2-1; d_gene: .; abundance: once; CDR3aa: CAISESLNRGEQFF; CDR3nt: TGTGCCATCAGTGAGTCTCTAAACCGCGGTGAGCAGTTCTTC
len: 14; v_gene: TRBV20-1; j_gene: TRBJ2-3; d_gene: TRBD1; abundance: many; CDR3aa: CSAPRDRGADTQYF; CDR3nt: TGCAGTGCTCCTCGGGACAGGGGGGCAGATACGCAGTATTTT
len: 16; v_gene: TRBV20-1; j_gene: TRBJ2-1; d_gene: TRBD2; abundance: many; CDR3aa: CSASRLAGARYNEQFF; CDR3nt: TGCAGTGCTAGTAGGCTAGCGGGGGCCAGGTACAATGAGCAGTTCTTC
len: 13; v_gene: TRBV12-3/TRBV12-4; j_gene: TRBJ2-7; d_gene: TRBD1; abundance: .; CDR3aa: CASRTGTGGEQYF; CDR3nt: TGTGCCAGCAGAACCGGGACAGGGGGCGAGCAGTACTTC